The 13 T cell receptor beta chains below come from one sample, sequenced in a study of neurological immune-mediated disorders. TCRdb re-analysed the 5' RACE reads in MiXCR, keeping a single row per CDR3 protein. Among about 19,000 distinct CDR3 sequences listed, 6% to 8.5% were seen once. Sequencing used CD8+ T cells from blood. The source is a woman aged 25 to 45 with HTLV-1-associated myelopathy (HAM/TSP).

This clonotype was seen ten or more times. The rearrangement joins TRBV12-3 or TRBV12-4 to TRBJ2-3; 7 bases line up with TRBD2. The J segment lost 2 bases and the V segment lost 5 bases, leaving 4 bases of the junction unmatched. The CDR3 totals 14 residues. Here the CDR3 DNA reads TGTGCCAGCAGTGCCCGACTAGCCACAGATACGCAGTATTTT. Protein product: CASSARLATDTQYF.

This clonotype was observed at least ten times. The rearrangement joins TRBV27 to TRBJ1-3; weak D call: TRBD1 (5 bases). V lost 8 bases to trimming and J lost 3 bases, with 20 bases between them. Germline V gene lookup returns CDR1 MNHEY and CDR2 SMNVEV (reference sequence). The CDR3 is 16 residues long. The CDR3 nucleotides read TGTGCCAGCTCCCCGATGGGGCGGATGAATGGAAACACCATATATTTT. Its protein product is CASSPMGRMNGNTIYF.

The chain combines TRBV30 with TRBJ1-2; D remains unclear. The V gene's germline CDR1 is GTSNPN and CDR2 SVGIG (reference sequence). The length of the CDR3 is 14 residues. The ends were cut back, 5 bases at V and 6 bases at J, with 19 bases in the middle. The CDR3 is CAWDDGDSEHGYTF. The CDR3 DNA follows: TGTGCCTGGGACGACGGCGATTCCGAACATGGCTACACCTTC.

Ten or more counts support this clonotype. This chain uses TRBV6-5 with TRBJ2-3, with TRBD1 identical over 9 bases. CDR3 length: 14 residues. Germline V lookup: CDR1 MNHEY, CDR2 SVGAGI. V was clipped by 5 bases and J by 6 bases; unmatched bases: 6. For the CDR3, the DNA is TGTGCCAGCAGTGGACAACAGGGGGCGGATACGCAGTATTTT. Translating it yields CASSGQQGADTQYF.

This clonotype occurred many times. V usage is TRBV25-1 and J usage is TRBJ2-1; 9 bases are a match to TRBD1. The CDR3 is 14 amino acids. V was pared by 6 bases and J by 9 bases, with 9 bases of the junction left unmatched. From germline, CDR1 is MGHDK and CDR2 SYGVNS. The CDR3 DNA reads TGTGCCAGCAGCACGACAGGGGGTAATGGTGAGCAGTTCTTC. Its protein is CASSTTGGNGEQFF.

This clonotype was counted at least ten times. The chain combines TRBV7-8 with TRBJ2-7; 11 nucleotides match TRBD2. The CDR3 has 16 residues. CDR1 and CDR2 (germline): SGHVS, FQNEAQ. V trimming: 1 base; J trimming: 6 bases; junction bases outside the gene matches: 8. The CDR3 DNA reads TGTGCCAGCAGCTTAGAGTCCCTAGCGGGGGGCAGCGAGCAGTACTTC. It codes for CASSLESLAGGSEQYF.

This clonotype occurred many times. This chain uses TRBV6-5 with TRBJ2-7; no clear D. Trimming took 7 bases from V and 2 from J, leaving 15 bases between them. The CDR3 extends over 14 amino acids. Per the germline V gene, CDR1 is MNHEY and CDR2 is SVGAGI. The CDR3 reads CASTRTGQTYEQYF. CDR3 in DNA: TGTGCCAGCACCCGTACTGGGCAAACCTACGAGCAGTACTTC.

This clonotype has a count of ten or more. The V and J genes are TRBV4-1 and TRBJ2-7, with 7 bases that match TRBD1. The germline V gene encodes CDR1 MGHRA and CDR2 YSYEKL. Trimming removed 1 base from V and 0 bases from J; junction bases left unmatched: 3. The CDR3 totals 15 residues. Written as DNA, the CDR3 is TGCGCCAGCAGCCAAGCACAGGGGCACTCCTACGAGCAGTACTTC. Translation: CASSQAQGHSYEQYF.

This clonotype occurred many times. The chain links TRBV20-1 to TRBJ2-7; D may be TRBD2 (7 bases). CDR1 and CDR2 (germline): DFQATT, SNEGSKA (reference sequence). CDR3 length: 15 amino acids. V was cut by 4 bases and J by 1 base, with 17 bases left in between. The CDR3 loop is CSATGGGVNSYEQYF. The CDR3 DNA reads TGCAGTGCTACGGGGGGCGGTGTAAATTCCTACGAGCAGTACTTC.

This clonotype has at least ten counts. V is TRBV3-1 and J is TRBJ2-1; TRBD1 might be the D (7 bases). The germline V gene encodes CDR1 LGHDT and CDR2 YNNKEL (reference sequence). The V gene lost 0 bases and the J gene lost 10 bases, with 16 bases spanning the gap. The CDR3 loop spans 15 amino acids. This chain's CDR3 is CASSQDGKGAGEQFF. The CDR3 DNA is TGTGCCAGCAGCCAAGATGGGAAGGGGGCGGGAGAGCAGTTCTTC.

At least ten counts were recorded for this clonotype. V gene TRBV24-1 combines with J gene TRBJ2-2, with D uncertain. The V end was cut by 9 bases, the J end by 4 bases, with 8 bases between. CDR1 is KGHDR and CDR2 is SFDVKD in the germline V gene. This CDR3 spans 12 amino acids. The CDR3 DNA sequence: TGTGCCACCCAGAGACTCACCGGGGAGCTGTTTTTT. Amino acids: CATQRLTGELFF.

Many counts were recorded for this clonotype. The chain couples TRBV7-9 to TRBJ1-2; D is uncertain. The CDR3 covers 12 residues. CDR1 SEHNR and CDR2 FQNEAQ come from the germline V gene (reference sequence). V was pared by 2 bases and J by 8 bases, with 9 bases between. CDR3 nucleotides: TGTGCCAGCAGCTTAATTTTAATGGGCTACACCTTC. This sequence encodes CASSLILMGYTF.

This clonotype was detected ten times or more. The rearrangement uses TRBV5-5 and TRBJ2-7; D is tentatively TRBD1 or TRBD2 (5 bases each). The CDR3 is 16 residues long. Germline-derived CDR1 and CDR2 are SGHKS and YYEKEE (reference sequence). The V end lost 5 bases, the J end lost 3 bases, and 21 bases lay between the germline ends. DNA of the CDR3: TGTGCCAGCAGAGTGACCCCGGGACCAGGGCTCTACGAGCAGTACTTC. Translated: CASRVTPGPGLYEQYF.